Sequencing of this T cell receptor beta chain was carried out in a study of cytomegalovirus exposure and HLA in healthy donors. General study results and limits: Later, an analysis found that TCR clusters from the first cohort tended to co-occur in the 95 to 150 validation repertoires.

This table comes from immunoSEQ multiplex PCR, and its TCRdb copy is limited to in-frame clones, with some not included. Of approximately 210,000 clones listed, 70% to 90% are singletons. The CDR3 contains 13 residues. Germline CDR1 is SQVTM and CDR2 is ANQGSEA. V was pared by 7 bases and J by 3 bases, with 12 bases between. With respect to this clone: Antigen specificity is unknown.

This clonotype was obtained from a woman under 30 in good health and CMV-seronegative. This chain uses TRBV29-1 with TRBJ2-2, with D possibly matching TRBD2 (6 bases). The specimen sequenced was PBMCs. CDR3 nucleotide sequence: TGCAGCGGCCGGGACTCCTACACCGGGGAGCTGTTTTTT. Translating gives CSGRDSYTGELFF.